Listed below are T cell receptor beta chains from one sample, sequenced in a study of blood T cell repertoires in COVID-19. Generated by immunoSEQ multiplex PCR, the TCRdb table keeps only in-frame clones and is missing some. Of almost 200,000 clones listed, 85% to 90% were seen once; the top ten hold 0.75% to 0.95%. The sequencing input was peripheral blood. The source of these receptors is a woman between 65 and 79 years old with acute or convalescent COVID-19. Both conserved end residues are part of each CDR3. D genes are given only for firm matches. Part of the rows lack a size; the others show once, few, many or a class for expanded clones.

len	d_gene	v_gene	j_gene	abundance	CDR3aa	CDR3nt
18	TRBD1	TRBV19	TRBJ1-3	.	CASRDPGQPDLSGNTIYF	TGTGCCAGTAGGGATCCGGGACAGCCTGACCTCTCTGGAAACACCATATATTTT
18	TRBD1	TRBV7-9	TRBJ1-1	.	CASSQLQGRQGGNTEAFF	TGTGCCAGCAGCCAACTTCAGGGACGGCAGGGGGGAAACACTGAAGCTTTCTTT
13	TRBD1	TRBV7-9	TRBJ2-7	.	CASSYTGVSEQYF	TGTGCCAGCAGCTATACAGGGGTCAGCGAGCAGTACTTC
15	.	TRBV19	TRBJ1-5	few	CASMGGSPSNQPQHF	TGTGCCAGTATGGGGGGATCCCCGTCCAATCAGCCCCAGCATTTT
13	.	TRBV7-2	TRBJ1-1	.	CASRPGVYTEAFF	TGTGCCAGCAGGCCAGGTGTGTACACTGAAGCTTTCTTT
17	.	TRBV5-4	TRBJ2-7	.	CASSPQGREPFSYEQYF	TGTGCCAGCAGCCCGCAGGGCAGGGAACCTTTCTCCTACGAGCAGTACTTC
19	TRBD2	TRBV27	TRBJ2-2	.	CASSRRRLAGGTNTGELFF	TGTGCCAGCAGCCGCCGGAGACTAGCGGGAGGCACGAACACCGGGGAGCTGTTTTTT
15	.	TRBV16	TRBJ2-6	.	CASSQSQAGANVLTF	TGTGCCAGCAGCCAATCCCAGGCTGGGGCCAACGTCCTGACTTTC
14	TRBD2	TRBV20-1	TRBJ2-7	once	CSASPPQRGYEQYF	TGCAGTGCTAGTCCCCCCCAGCGGGGGTACGAGCAGTACTTC
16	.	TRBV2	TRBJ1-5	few	CASSDYRTPSNQPQHF	TGTGCCAGCAGTGATTACCGGACACCTAGCAATCAGCCCCAGCATTTT
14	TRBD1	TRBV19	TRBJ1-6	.	CASSGDRGGSPLHF	TGTGCCAGTTCGGGGGACAGGGGCGGTTCACCCCTCCACTTT
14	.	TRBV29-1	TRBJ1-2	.	CSVGDIKTNYGYTF	TGCAGCGTTGGGGACATAAAGACTAACTATGGCTACACCTTC
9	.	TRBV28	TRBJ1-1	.	CKEGTEAFF	TGTAAGGAGGGGACTGAAGCTTTCTTT